This T cell receptor (beta chain) emerged from a study of identifying expanded T cells in peripheral blood. Collection occurred without any documented infections or immune events in donors. This clone was detected a few times. Its antigen is not known. Produced via immunoSEQ multiplex PCR; TCRdb's table is partial and in-frame only. The sample records some 75,000 clones, roughly 88% being singletons. Study results and caveats: Differentially abundant clones: around 1.2 between replicates, 15 to 17 at about two weeks, 19 at four. Variance in clone template counts between approximately 2-week samples significantly increased with total template count across all healthy donors.

This clonotype originated in a person aged 18 to 70 in good health. Material for sequencing was blood.

CDR3 in DNA: TGTGCCAGCTTCCGGGGGAACACCGGGGAGCTGTTTTTT. Its translation is CASFRGNTGELFF. J is TRBJ2-2 and V is TRBV2; TRBD2 is a possible D gene (5 bases). The V gene's germline CDR1 is SNHLY and CDR2 FYNNEI. This CDR3 is 13 amino acids long. Trimming took off 8 bases at V and 1 base at J, with 8 bases between the two ends.